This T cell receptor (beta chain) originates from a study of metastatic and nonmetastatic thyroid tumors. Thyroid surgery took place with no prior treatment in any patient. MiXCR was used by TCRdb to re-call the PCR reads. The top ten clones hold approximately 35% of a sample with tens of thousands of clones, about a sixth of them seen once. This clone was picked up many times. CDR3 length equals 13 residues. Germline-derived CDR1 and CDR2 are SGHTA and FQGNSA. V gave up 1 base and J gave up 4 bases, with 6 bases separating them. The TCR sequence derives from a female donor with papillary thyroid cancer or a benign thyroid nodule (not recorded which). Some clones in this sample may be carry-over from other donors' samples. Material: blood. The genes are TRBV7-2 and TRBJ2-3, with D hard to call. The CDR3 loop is CASSLGNPDTQYF. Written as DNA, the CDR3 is TGTGCCAGCAGCTTAGGAAACCCAGATACGCAGTATTTT.